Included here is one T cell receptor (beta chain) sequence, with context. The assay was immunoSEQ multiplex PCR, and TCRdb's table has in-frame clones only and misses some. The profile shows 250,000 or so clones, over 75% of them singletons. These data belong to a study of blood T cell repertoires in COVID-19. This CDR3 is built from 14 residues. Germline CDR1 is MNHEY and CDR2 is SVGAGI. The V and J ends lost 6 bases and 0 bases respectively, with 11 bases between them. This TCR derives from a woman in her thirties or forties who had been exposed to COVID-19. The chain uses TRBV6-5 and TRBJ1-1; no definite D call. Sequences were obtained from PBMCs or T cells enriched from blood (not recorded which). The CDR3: CASSMGVLNTEAFF. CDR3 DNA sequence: TGTGCCAGCAGCATGGGAGTATTGAACACTGAAGCTTTCTTT.